The 24 T cell receptor beta chains in this list originate from one sample, sequenced in a study of OX40 agonist ivuxolimab in advanced cancers. Here immunoSEQ multiplex PCR was the method, and the copy in TCRdb shows in-frame clones only, minus some. The table lists tens of thousands of clones, around 84% of them singletons. This material consisted of CD4+ or CD8+ T cells sorted from blood, taken in a trial of the OX40 agonist ivuxolimab. The receptors shown here come from an adult with an advanced solid tumor such as melanoma, head and neck, liver or kidney cancer.

The rearrangement uses TRBV15 and TRBJ1-1, with D unclear. This CDR3 has 13 amino acids. Germline values: CDR1 LNHNV, CDR2 YYDKDF (reference sequence). Trimming removed 0 bases at V and 8 bases at J, with 10 bases between. This CDR3 is CATSRDNAREAFF. Here the CDR3 DNA reads TGTGCCACCAGCAGAGATAATGCCAGGGAAGCTTTCTTT.

This clone showed up just a few times. The chain joins TRBV4-2 to TRBJ1-2; the match to TRBD1 covers 9 bases. V trimming: 6 bases; J trimming: 4 bases; junction bases outside the gene matches: 9. Germline loops: CDR1 LGHNA, CDR2 YNFKEQ. The CDR3 totals 15 residues. The CDR3 sequence is CASRHPGQGSYGYTF. The CDR3 coding sequence is TGTGCCAGCAGGCATCCGGGACAGGGTTCCTATGGCTACACCTTC.

This chain connects TRBV15 to TRBJ2-2; D not resolved. The CDR3 runs to 14 residues. Germline V gives CDR1 LNHNV, CDR2 YYDKDF (reference sequence). Trimming stripped 0 bases from V and 3 bases from J, with 5 bases between. The DNA for the CDR3 is TGTGCCACCAGCAGAGATAAATACACCGGGGAGCTGTTTTTT. Protein: CATSRDKYTGELFF.

The V call is TRBV7-9, the J call TRBJ1-2; 7 nucleotides match TRBD1. With 5 bases clipped from V and 1 base from J, the junction kept 7 bases outside the gene matches. The CDR3 extends over 15 amino acids. Per the germline V gene, CDR1 is SEHNR and CDR2 is FQNEAQ (reference sequence). This CDR3 reads CASSPTDRVNYGYTF. The DNA for the CDR3 is TGTGCCAGCAGCCCAACCGACAGGGTTAACTATGGCTACACCTTC.

The chain combines TRBV7-9 with TRBJ1-6; D is unresolved. Trimming took 5 bases from V and 5 from J, leaving 16 bases between them. CDR1 SEHNR and CDR2 FQNEAQ come from the germline V gene (reference sequence). This CDR3 has 16 residues. The CDR3 reads CASSTQGSGNNSPLHF. The CDR3 nucleotides read TGTGCCAGCAGCACACAAGGATCGGGTAATAATTCACCCCTCCACTTT.

This chain links TRBV6-5 with TRBJ1-6, with D maybe TRBD1 (5 bases). Trimming left V 8 bases short and J 14 bases short, with 19 bases between. Germline V lookup: CDR1 MNHEY, CDR2 SVGAGI. The CDR3 is made up of 13 amino acids. The CDR3 DNA reads as TGTGCCAGCCGACGGGAGGGGATGCAGTCCCTCCACTTT. Residues: CASRREGMQSLHF.

V gene TRBV7-4 combines with J gene TRBJ2-7, with 7 bases aligning to TRBD2. This CDR3 comprises 12 residues. Germline trimming cut 5 bases from V and 6 bases from J; bases unmatched to any gene: 4. Per germline, CDR1 SGHVT and CDR2 SQSDAQ. The CDR3 is CASSRGGGEQYF. The CDR3 DNA is TGTGCCAGCAGCCGGGGCGGGGGCGAGCAGTACTTC.

This rearrangement joins TRBV7-9 to TRBJ1-4; D gene uncertain. V lost 5 bases, J lost 0 bases, and 10 bases lay in between. Germline assignment: CDR1 SEHNR and CDR2 FQNEAQ (reference sequence). The CDR3 is 15 amino acids. CDR3 bases: TGTGCCAGCAGCCGAGGGCGGGCAACTAATGAAAAACTGTTTTTT. This gives the protein CASSRGRATNEKLFF.

In this sample, this clone turned up once. The rearrangement joins TRBV6-5 to TRBJ1-1; the D gene is possibly TRBD1 (5 bases). CDR3 length: 14 residues. From germline, CDR1 is MNHEY and CDR2 SVGAGI. V was clipped by 4 bases and J by 1 base, with 10 bases between them. The CDR3 DNA sequence: TGTGCCAGCAGTTCCCTTCAGGGGAACACTGAAGCTTTCTTT. This gives the protein CASSSLQGNTEAFF.

This chain joins TRBV5-1 and TRBJ1-1, with TRBD1 matching 10 bases. Germline V lookup: CDR1 SGHRS, CDR2 YFSETQ. This CDR3 has 16 residues. J was trimmed by 9 bases and V by 4 bases; bases with no gene match: 15. CDR3 sequence (DNA): TGCGCCAGCAGCCTGGAGCCGGGACAGGGGCGAGAAAAAGCTTTCTTT. Protein product: CASSLEPGQGREKAFF.

The V gene is TRBV19, the J gene TRBJ2-1, with D tentatively TRBD1 or TRBD2 (5 bases each). The CDR3 spans 19 residues. Germline V gene data show CDR1 as LNHDA and CDR2 as SQIVND (reference sequence). The ends were cut back, 1 base at V and 0 bases at J, with 19 bases in the middle. The CDR3 spells CASSIVGRSTRSSYNEQFF. The CDR3 DNA is TGTGCCAGTAGTATAGTGGGACGAAGTACCAGGAGCTCCTACAATGAGCAGTTCTTC.

J is TRBJ2-7 and V is TRBV11-2, with a possible D match to TRBD1 (6 bases). V gave up 5 bases and J gave up 2 bases, with 13 bases separating them. This CDR3 has 14 residues. The germline V gene encodes CDR1 SGHAT and CDR2 FQNNGV. CDR3 DNA: TGTGCCAGCAGCCCCCCCGCAGGGGCCTACGAGCAGTACTTC. Encoded protein: CASSPPAGAYEQYF.

Comments on this clone: The junction shows a germline mismatch at one end, possibly a read error. The chain carries TRBV18 and TRBJ2-6; D may be TRBD1 (5 bases). Germline lookup yields CDR1 KGHSH and CDR2 LQKENI. CDR3 length equals 18 residues. CDR3 in DNA: TGTGCCAGCTCATCTCAGAAGGACATTTACAAGTCGGGCCAACGTCCTGATTTC. Translation: CASSSQKDIYKSGQRPDF.

This rearrangement joins TRBV5-1 to TRBJ1-1, with 10 bases aligning to TRBD1. This CDR3 has 13 residues. Trimming removed 7 bases from V and 4 bases from J; junction bases left unmatched: 4. Germline CDR1 SGHRS, CDR2 YFSETQ. CDR3 protein: CASRGTGATEAFF. The CDR3 DNA reads as TGCGCCAGCCGCGGGACAGGGGCCACTGAAGCTTTCTTT.

V is TRBV18 and J is TRBJ1-5; D gene uncertain. Germline V lookup: CDR1 KGHSH, CDR2 LQKENI. The CDR3 runs to 13 residues. V lost 6 bases to trimming and J lost 3 bases, with 9 bases between them. The CDR3 nucleotides read TGTGCCAGCTCGCCGGGGATCAATCAGCCCCAGCATTTT. Protein sequence: CASSPGINQPQHF.

The chain combines TRBV5-1 with TRBJ2-5, with TRBD2 matching 15 bases. The V gene end was trimmed by 2 bases and the J gene end by 5 bases; junction bases not matched to a gene: 4. The CDR3 sequence is 16 residues long. Germline V CDR1 and CDR2: SGHRS, YFSETQ. Here the CDR3 DNA reads TGCGCCAGCAGCTTCCTAGGACTAGCGGGAGGGGAGACCCAGTACTTC. It encodes CASSFLGLAGGETQYF.

V is TRBV5-1 and J is TRBJ2-1, with no clear D. Trimming took off 0 bases at V and 6 bases at J, with 10 bases between the two ends. This CDR3 is 14 amino acids long. CDR1 and CDR2 (germline): SGHRS, YFSETQ. The CDR3 here is CASSLERVGNEQFF. As DNA, the CDR3 is TGCGCCAGCAGCTTGGAACGGGTGGGCAATGAGCAGTTCTTC.

On this clone itself: Other nucleotide sequences from this sample produce the same CDR3. The rearrangement joins TRBV7-2 to TRBJ1-1; 7 bases agree with TRBD1. Germline V gene lookup returns CDR1 SGHTA and CDR2 FQGNSA. V was clipped by 3 bases and J by 0 bases; unmatched bases: 1. The CDR3 runs to 14 residues. In DNA, the CDR3 is TGTGCCAGCAGCTTGGGACAGCTGAACACTGAAGCTTTCTTT. This gives the protein CASSLGQLNTEAFF. Combining the CDR3 with reference TRBV7-2 and TRBJ1-1 gives the whole variable domain GAGVSQSPSNKVTEKGKDVELRCDPISGHTALYWYRQSLGQGLEFLIYFQGNSAPDKSGLPSDRFSAERTGGSVSTLTIQRTQQEDSAVYLCASSLGQLNTEAFFGQGTRLTVV.

The V and J genes are TRBV20-1 and TRBJ2-5; D is uncertain. The V gene's germline CDR1 is DFQATT and CDR2 SNEGSKA (reference sequence). With 5 bases removed from V and 7 bases from J, the gap between germline ends came to 8 bases. The CDR3 totals 10 residues. The CDR3 here is CSASRATQYF. The CDR3 DNA sequence: TGCAGTGCTTCCCGGGCGACCCAGTACTTC.

V is TRBV19 and J is TRBJ2-3, with TRBD2 matching over 15 bases. The CDR3 is 15 amino acids. Trimming at V came to 3 bases and at J to 6 bases, leaving 1 base not matched to a gene. Per the germline V gene, CDR1 is LNHDA and CDR2 is SQIVND (reference sequence). The CDR3 reads CASSIGLAGGDTQYF. In DNA, the CDR3 is TGTGCCAGTAGTATTGGACTAGCGGGGGGGGATACGCAGTATTTT.

The chain uses TRBV7-9 and TRBJ2-1; D might be TRBD1 or TRBD2, each matching 6 bases. V lost 5 bases to trimming and J lost 8 bases, with 19 bases between them. The CDR3 contains 15 residues. CDR1 and CDR2 from the germline V gene are SEHNR and FQNEAQ (reference sequence). CDR3 DNA: TGTGCCAGCAGCCCGGACGGTAGGAGGGGGGATGAGCAGTTCTTC. This gives the protein CASSPDGRRGDEQFF. Full variable domain (rest looked up from reference TRBV7-9 and TRBJ2-1): DTGVSQNPRHKITKRGQNVTFRCDPISEHNRLYWYRQTLGQGPEFLTYFQNEAQLEKSRLLSDRFSAERPKGSFSTLEIQRTEQGDSAMYLCASSPDGRRGDEQFFGPGTRLTVL.

This clone came up once. This sequence joins TRBV20-1 and TRBJ1-4; no definite D call. The CDR3 has 11 amino acids. Germline-derived CDR1 and CDR2 are DFQATT and SNEGSKA (reference sequence). Trimming took off 8 bases at V and 11 bases at J, with 15 bases between the two ends. The CDR3 coding sequence is TGCAGTCCTAAGCGAGGGTTGAAACTGTTTTTT. Its translation is CSPKRGLKLFF.

This clone was recorded a few times. V and J are TRBV15 and TRBJ1-2; TRBD1 aligns across 8 bases. Germline V CDR1 and CDR2: LNHNV, YYDKDF (reference sequence). The CDR3 has 16 amino acids. V was pared by 0 bases and J by 7 bases, with 10 bases of the junction left unmatched. CDR3 amino acids: CATSRDRAGGEGGYTF. The CDR3, as DNA: TGTGCCACCAGCAGAGATCGAGCAGGGGGCGAGGGTGGCTACACCTTC.

The chain has TRBV15 and TRBJ1-5; D not resolved. Germline lookup yields CDR1 LNHNV and CDR2 YYDKDF (reference sequence). Deletions cut 8 bases from V and 4 bases from J, with 3 bases between. This CDR3 is built from 10 residues. Here the CDR3 reads CATENQPQHF. CDR3 bases: TGTGCCACCGAGAATCAGCCCCAGCATTTT.